The 25 T cell receptor beta chains presented below share a single source sample, sequenced in a study of blood T cell repertoires in COVID-19. Libraries were prepared by immunoSEQ multiplex PCR; TCRdb keeps only in-frame clonotypes and omits some of them. The table has over 20,000 clones, 83% seen once. The sample taken for sequencing was peripheral blood. The receptors here all came from a man in his sixties or seventies with acute or convalescent COVID-19.

This chain uses TRBV21-1 with TRBJ1-5; the D call TRBD1 from the table was never checked on the DNA. TRBV21-1 is shown as a pseudogene. The CDR3 spans 15 residues. The CDR3: CASSARSRKIQPQHF. As DNA, the CDR3 is TGTGCCAGCAGCGCGCGATCCAGGAAAATTCAGCCCCAGCATTTT.

V gene TRBV6-6 combines with J gene TRBJ1-6; the match to TRBD1 covers 9 bases. Germline values: CDR1 MNHNY, CDR2 SVGAGI (reference sequence). V gave up 8 bases and J gave up 7 bases; unmatched junction bases: 9. This CDR3 region has 15 residues. The DNA for the CDR3 is TGTGCCAGCCTTGAACAGGGGGCGAGAAATTCACCCCTCCACTTT. This gives the protein CASLEQGARNSPLHF.

The rearrangement links TRBV6-1 to TRBJ2-3; D uncertain. Per the germline V gene, CDR1 is MNHNS and CDR2 is SASEGT. Between the trimmed V and J ends, which lost 2 bases and 0 bases, there was a span of 6 bases. CDR3 length equals 14 residues. The CDR3 region has the DNA TGTGCCAGCAGTGAACAAGCGAGCACAGATACGCAGTATTTT. Protein product: CASSEQASTDTQYF.

The rearrangement joins TRBV19 to TRBJ2-3, with 7 bases matching TRBD1. CDR1 is LNHDA, CDR2 SQIVND, per germline (reference sequence). CDR3 length: 14 residues. V lost 9 bases and J lost 2; bases outside the gene matches: 8. The CDR3 loop reads CASARDRDTDTQYF. The CDR3 DNA reads TGTGCCAGCGCCCGGGACAGAGACACAGATACGCAGTATTTT.

The rearrangement links TRBV14 to TRBJ2-7, with 7 bases lining up with TRBD1. The CDR3 runs 15 residues. V lost 4 bases, J lost 2 bases, and 8 bases stayed unmatched. Germline CDR1 SGHDN, CDR2 FVKESK. CDR3 nucleotides: TGTGCCAGCAGCCCAGGGGGAGACGGAGCCTACGAGCAGTACTTC. Amino acid sequence: CASSPGGDGAYEQYF.

This clone was seen a single time. The chain has TRBV5-8 and TRBJ1-4; D remains unclear. Germline CDR1 reads SGHTS; CDR2 reads YDEGEE. This CDR3 is built from 17 residues. The V and J ends lost 7 bases and 0 bases respectively, with 19 bases between them. The CDR3 nucleotides read TGTGCCAGCTCACGGACTCTCCTTGCTGCAACTAATGAAAAACTGTTTTTT. This gives the protein CASSRTLLAATNEKLFF.

The chain has TRBV25-1 and TRBJ1-1, with D uncertain. The V gene's germline CDR1 is MGHDK and CDR2 SYGVNS. V lost 6 bases and J 1 base, leaving 9 bases between the germline ends. This CDR3 region has 13 residues. The CDR3 is CASSTSGNTEAFF. The CDR3 coding sequence is TGTGCCAGCAGCACTTCAGGGAACACTGAAGCTTTCTTT. Using reference TRBV25-1 and TRBJ1-1 for the parts outside the CDR3, the full variable domain is EADIYQTPRYLVIGTGKKITLECSQTMGHDKMYWYQQDPGMELHLIHYSYGVNSTEKGDLSSESTVSRIRTEHFPLTLESARPSHTSQYLCASSTSGNTEAFFGQGTRLTVV.

This rearrangement joins TRBV2 to TRBJ1-5, with D unclear. Trimming removed 8 bases at V and 6 bases at J, with 17 bases between. Germline loops: CDR1 SNHLY, CDR2 FYNNEI. This CDR3 has 14 residues. The CDR3 DNA sequence: TGTGCCAGCCGCCTGGGCCAAGCGGGTCAGCCCCAGCATTTT. Translating it yields CASRLGQAGQPQHF.

The chain recombines TRBV6-4 with TRBJ2-3; 9 bases line up with TRBD2. This CDR3 is built from 16 residues. Trimming at V came to 10 bases and at J to 0 bases, leaving 11 bases not matched to a gene. Germline V gene data show CDR1 as MRHNA and CDR2 as SNTAGT. The chain's CDR3 is CATRREGFSSTDTQYF. CDR3 nucleotide sequence: TGTGCCACGCGGCGGGAGGGATTTTCTAGCACAGATACGCAGTATTTT.

The V and J genes are TRBV19 and TRBJ1-4; 12 bases match TRBD1. Germline V CDR1 and CDR2: LNHDA, SQIVND (reference sequence). This CDR3 region has 13 residues. Losses at the gene ends were 5 bases for V and 8 bases for J; bases not matched to a gene: 0. The CDR3: CASSGTGGEKLFF. The CDR3 DNA reads as TGTGCCAGTAGTGGGACAGGGGGCGAAAAACTGTTTTTT.

This clone appeared once. The gene calls are TRBV28 and TRBJ2-5; possible D gene TRBD2, 6 bases. The CDR3 contains 15 residues. In germline, CDR1 is MDHEN, CDR2 SYDVKM. V was shortened by 3 bases and J by 5 bases, with 16 bases between the two germline ends. Here the CDR3 DNA reads TGTGCCAGCAGTTTCTACGGGGGAAGTCGTGAGACCCAGTACTTC. Protein product: CASSFYGGSRETQYF. Together with reference TRBV28 and TRBJ2-5, the CDR3 gives the full variable domain: DVKVTQSSRYLVKRTGEKVFLECVQDMDHENMFWYRQDPGLGLRLIYFSYDVKMKEKGDIPEGYSVSREKKERFSLILESASTNQTSMYLCASSFYGGSRETQYFGPGTRLLVL.

This clone was counted only a few times. The rearrangement joins TRBV5-6 to TRBJ1-1; tentatively, D is TRBD1 (5 bases). CDR3 length: 14 amino acids. Germline CDR1 reads SGHDT; CDR2 reads YYEEEE. Trimming took off 1 base at V and 4 bases at J, with 11 bases between the two ends. The CDR3 protein is CASSLFQGGTEAFF. The CDR3, as DNA: TGTGCCAGCAGCTTGTTTCAGGGAGGCACTGAAGCTTTCTTT.

This chain connects TRBV4-2 to TRBJ2-3, with 9 bases lining up with TRBD2. This CDR3 spans 17 amino acids. Unmatched junction bases numbered 11, after V lost 1 base and J lost 6 bases. Germline-derived CDR1 and CDR2 are LGHNA and YNFKEQ. CDR3 loop: CASSQGEGVAGADTQYF. In DNA, the CDR3 is TGTGCCAGCAGCCAAGGGGAGGGGGTAGCGGGAGCCGATACGCAGTATTTT.

The CDR3 bases are TGTGCCTGGAGCCCTTTGGCGGTACGCACTGAAGCTTTCTTT. This sequence encodes CAWSPLAVRTEAFF. V and J are TRBV30 and TRBJ1-1; D call uncertain. V lost 3 bases and J 4 bases, leaving 15 bases between the germline ends. Germline V lookup: CDR1 GTSNPN, CDR2 SVGIG (reference sequence). The CDR3 totals 14 residues.

This chain uses TRBV28 with TRBJ2-3; possible D gene TRBD1, 6 bases. Germline lookup yields CDR1 MDHEN and CDR2 SYDVKM. The CDR3 runs to 16 residues. Deletions cut 5 bases from V and 3 bases from J, with 18 bases between. CDR3 sequence reads: CASSGGWRVPTDTQYF. The CDR3 region has the DNA TGTGCCAGCAGTGGGGGCTGGCGGGTGCCAACAGATACGCAGTATTTT. The whole variable domain, remainder taken from reference TRBV28 and TRBJ2-3, is DVKVTQSSRYLVKRTGEKVFLECVQDMDHENMFWYRQDPGLGLRLIYFSYDVKMKEKGDIPEGYSVSREKKERFSLILESASTNQTSMYLCASSGGWRVPTDTQYFGPGTRLTVL.

V and J are TRBV18 and TRBJ2-3, with D uncertain. The length of the CDR3 is 15 residues. The V end was cut by 2 bases, the J end by 4 bases, with 13 bases between. Germline lookup yields CDR1 KGHSH and CDR2 LQKENI. The CDR3 is CASSPDTLSADTQYF. DNA of the CDR3: TGTGCCAGCTCACCAGACACCCTAAGTGCAGATACGCAGTATTTT.

The sample holds a few counts of this clone. V usage is TRBV3-1 (or the pseudogene TRBV3-2) and J usage is TRBJ2-1; D possibly corresponds to TRBD2 (6 bases). Germline loops: CDR1 LGHDT, CDR2 YNNKEL (reference sequence). The length of the CDR3 is 13 residues. V gave up 4 bases and J gave up 7 bases, with 11 bases separating them. CDR3 in DNA: TGTGCCAGCAGCCCCCCGGGAGCGAATGAGCAGTTCTTC. Amino acids: CASSPPGANEQFF.

V is TRBV27 and J is TRBJ1-2; D is undetermined. The CDR3 covers 14 residues. Germline loops: CDR1 MNHEY, CDR2 SMNVEV (reference sequence). V lost 2 bases and J 5 bases, leaving 12 bases between the germline ends. This CDR3 is CASSLTSAGYGYTF. In DNA form, the CDR3 reads TGTGCCAGCAGTTTAACGTCCGCGGGGTATGGCTACACCTTC.

The chain carries TRBV7-2 and TRBJ2-7, with D possibly being TRBD1 (5 bases). The CDR3 is made up of 16 amino acids. Looked up from germline, CDR1 is SGHTA and CDR2 is FQGNSA. V was pared by 0 bases and J by 2 bases, with 14 bases between. The CDR3 coding sequence is TGTGCCAGCAGCTTAGCGGGTCAGGGTGGGACCTACGAGCAGTACTTC. Protein: CASSLAGQGGTYEQYF.

The rearrangement links TRBV30 to TRBJ1-6; TRBD1 matches 7 bases. The junction had 11 bases not matched to a gene; V was cut back by 1 base and J by 8 bases. This CDR3 is 16 amino acids long. Germline loops: CDR1 GTSNPN, CDR2 SVGIG (reference sequence). DNA of the CDR3: TGTGCCTGGAGTGGACAGGGAAGGGCCTTTGATTCACCCCTCCACTTT. Amino acids: CAWSGQGRAFDSPLHF.

The chain links TRBV5-8 to TRBJ1-4; D gene unclear. Germline V CDR1 and CDR2: SGHTS, YDEGEE. CDR3 length: 15 residues. V was trimmed by 0 bases and J by 0 bases, leaving 6 bases between them. In DNA, the CDR3 is TGTGCCAGCAGCTTGGGGCGGACAACTAATGAAAAACTGTTTTTT. Its protein is CASSLGRTTNEKLFF.

The CDR3 DNA reads as TGTGCCAGCAGAAATAGGGGTTCTGGCAATCAGCCCCAGCATTTT. Translated, it gives CASRNRGSGNQPQHF. The chain employs TRBV6-5 and TRBJ1-5; possibly TRBD1 for D (5 bases). The CDR3 totals 15 residues. The ends were cut back, 6 bases at V and 2 bases at J, with 14 bases in the middle. Germline loops: CDR1 MNHEY, CDR2 SVGAGI.

This chain connects TRBV14 to TRBJ1-5; D call uncertain. This CDR3 has 12 residues. The V end lost 4 bases, the J end lost 4 bases, and 5 bases lay between the germline ends. Germline V CDR1 and CDR2: SGHDN, FVKESK. Here the CDR3 reads CASSPYNQPQHF. For the CDR3, the DNA is TGTGCCAGCAGCCCTTATAATCAGCCCCAGCATTTT.

The chain uses TRBV6-2 or TRBV6-3 and TRBJ2-1, with 13 bases lining up with TRBD2. The ends lost 5 bases at V and 9 bases at J; junction bases unmatched: 4. Germline V gene data show CDR1 as MNHEY and CDR2 as SVGEGT. The CDR3 is made up of 14 amino acids. DNA for the CDR3: TGTGCCAGCAGTACCCGACTAGCGGGAGGTGAGCAGTTCTTC. Translation: CASSTRLAGGEQFF.

This chain uses TRBV19 with TRBJ1-2; TRBD1 might be the D (6 bases). V lost 8 bases and J 8 bases, leaving 24 bases between the germline ends. The CDR3 extends over 15 amino acids. Germline-derived CDR1 and CDR2 are LNHDA and SQIVND (reference sequence). The CDR3 sequence: CASRTAGAIVRGYTF. DNA of the CDR3: TGTGCCAGTCGTACAGCGGGGGCAATCGTCAGGGGCTACACCTTC. The variable domain in full, with the rest retrieved from reference TRBV19 and TRBJ1-2, is DGGITQSPKYLFRKEGQNVTLSCEQNLNHDAMYWYRQDPGQGLRLIYYSQIVNDFQKGDIAEGYSVSREKKESFPLTVTSAQKNPTAFYLCASRTAGAIVRGYTFGSGTRLTVV.